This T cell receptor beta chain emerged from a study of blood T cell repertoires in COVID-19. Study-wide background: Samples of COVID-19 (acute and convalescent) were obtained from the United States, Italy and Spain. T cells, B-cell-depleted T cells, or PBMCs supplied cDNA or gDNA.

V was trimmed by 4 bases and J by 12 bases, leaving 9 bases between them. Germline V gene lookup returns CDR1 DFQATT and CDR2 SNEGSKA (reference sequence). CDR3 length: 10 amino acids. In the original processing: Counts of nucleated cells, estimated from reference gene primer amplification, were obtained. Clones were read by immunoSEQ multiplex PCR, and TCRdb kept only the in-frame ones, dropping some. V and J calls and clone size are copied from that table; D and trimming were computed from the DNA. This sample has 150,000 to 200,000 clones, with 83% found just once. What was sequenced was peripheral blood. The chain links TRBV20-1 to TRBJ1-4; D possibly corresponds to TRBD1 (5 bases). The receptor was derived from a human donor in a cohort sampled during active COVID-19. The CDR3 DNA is TGCAGTGCTATGACGACAGAACTGTTTTTT. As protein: CSAMTTELFF.